A single sample gave rise to the 4 T cell receptor beta chains below, sequenced in a study of cytomegalovirus exposure and HLA in healthy donors. The PCR used 60 Vbeta and 13 Jbeta primers. The repertoire was sequenced with immunoSEQ multiplex PCR; TCRdb's copy has only in-frame clones and lacks some. The table records around 140,000 clones, over 60% of them present only once. Sequencing was done on a sample of PBMCs. All receptors come from a female donor in good health and CMV-seropositive.

The chain is built from TRBV7-9 and TRBJ2-2; D is perhaps TRBD2 (7 bases). Germline CDR1 is SEHNR and CDR2 is FQNEAQ (reference sequence). V was pared by 0 bases and J by 5 bases, with 10 bases between. The CDR3 has 15 amino acids. The CDR3 DNA reads TGTGCCAGCAGCTTAGCGGGGGGGCCTACCGGGGAGCTGTTTTTT. This encodes CASSLAGGPTGELFF.

The chain joins TRBV5-1 to TRBJ2-7, with TRBD1 identical over 11 bases. The CDR3 extends over 15 amino acids. Unmatched junction bases numbered 5, after V lost 2 bases and J lost 4 bases. Looked up from germline, CDR1 is SGHRS and CDR2 is YFSETQ. CDR3 in DNA: TGCGCCAGCAGCTTAGGACAGGGGGCAGTGTACGAGCAGTACTTC. This codes for CASSLGQGAVYEQYF.

This rearrangement joins TRBV5-1 to TRBJ2-1, with 9 bases lining up with TRBD2. In germline, CDR1 is SGHRS, CDR2 YFSETQ. V dropped 0 bases and J dropped 6; count of bases not matched to a gene: 4. This CDR3 region has 15 residues. Here the CDR3 reads CASSLELAGGNEQFF. The CDR3 nucleotides read TGCGCCAGCAGCTTGGAACTAGCGGGTGGCAATGAGCAGTTCTTC.

The V gene is TRBV6-1, the J gene TRBJ2-1, with 9 bases matching TRBD2. CDR3 length: 13 residues. Germline CDR1 and CDR2: MNHNS and SASEGT. The J segment lost 14 bases and the V segment lost 2 bases, leaving 7 bases of the junction unmatched. CDR3 sequence (DNA): TGTGCCAGCAGTGAATGGAGCGGGGGGAGCGAGTTCTTC. Its translation is CASSEWSGGSEFF.